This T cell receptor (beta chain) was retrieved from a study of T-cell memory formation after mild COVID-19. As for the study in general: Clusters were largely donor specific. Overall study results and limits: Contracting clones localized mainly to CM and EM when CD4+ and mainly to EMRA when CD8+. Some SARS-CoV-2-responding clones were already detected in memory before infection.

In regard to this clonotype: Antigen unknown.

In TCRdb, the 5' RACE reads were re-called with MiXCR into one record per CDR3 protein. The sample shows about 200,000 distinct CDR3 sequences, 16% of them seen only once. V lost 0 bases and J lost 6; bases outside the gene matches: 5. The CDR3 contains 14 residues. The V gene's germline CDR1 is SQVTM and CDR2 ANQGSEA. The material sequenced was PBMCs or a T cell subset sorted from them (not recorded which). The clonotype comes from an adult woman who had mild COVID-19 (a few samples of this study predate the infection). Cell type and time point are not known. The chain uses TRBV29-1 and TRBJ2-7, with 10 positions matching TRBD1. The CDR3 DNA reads TGCAGCGTTGAAGACGGCCGGACAGGGGGCGAGCAGTACTTC. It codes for CSVEDGRTGGEQYF.